This note documents a single T cell receptor beta chain sequence. This clone was recorded only once. It lacks a known antigen. No quality values exist for individual bases; no much larger clone is one base distant. In the prospective study, participants were about 18 to 95 years old, resided in about two dozen geographic areas of the United States, and were enrolled through a virtual design. Cohort assignment in the prospective study relied on participant-reported clinical history from a screening survey and a study questionnaire. ImmuneRACE Cohort 3 recovered participants were defined by two consecutive negative NP/OP PCR tests, healthcare professional clearance, or symptom resolution. In the prospective study, whole blood, serum and a nasopharyngeal or oropharyngeal swab were collected from each participant by mobile phlebotomists. Participants in the prospective study had the option to provide additional blood draws and questionnaires over a 2-month period. Before DNA extraction, prospective study blood samples were shipped either frozen or at room temperature.

The data stem from a study of blood T cell repertoires in COVID-19 (dated by TCRdb to the early 2020s). Background on the whole study: Samples from collaborators originated in the United States, Italy and Spain and spanned both the acute and convalescent phases of COVID-19. The sample metadata nearly always contained a de-identified subject ID, COVID-19 status, age in years and sex. The repertoires were made available in a free public database intended to serve as a resource for research on the immune response to SARS-CoV-2. Samples came from the ongoing ImmuneRACE study (first 160 participants) plus 1,254 subjects from 6 global collaborators. The material from the prospective study consisted of cDNA or gDNA derived from T cells, B-cell-depleted T cells, or PBMCs. Where available, HLA class I and class II types were obtained from metadata supplied by the sample provider rather than from assay-based typing. Deeply sampled blood TCRbeta repertoires from subjects exposed to, actively infected with, or recovered from COVID-19 were included in the dataset. The paper as a whole reports these results and caveats: Clinical and demographic metadata were provided uncurated, with the amount varying by source and participant.

The immunoSEQ Assay, a bias-controlled multiplex PCR, was used to amplify TCRbeta CDR3 regions from genomic DNA. The authors' analysis ran thus. Nucleated cell counts per sample were estimated from amplification of reference gene primers within the assay. Sequence reads were collapsed and filtered to measure the absolute abundance of every unique TCRbeta CDR3 rearrangement. Productive Simpson clonality was computed per sample as the square root of Simpson's diversity index over productive rearrangements. TCRdb carries this immuneACCESS record with in-frame sequences only. Its versions omit some clonotypes, under half of them owing to an unresolved V gene in the studies checked, with the rest unexplained. V and J calls and clone size follow that table, whereas D and trimming were derived from the DNA. The sample contains nearly 350,000 clones, roughly nine tenths of them found a single time. Under 1.3% of the sample is in the top ten clones.

The germline V gene supplies CDR1 MGHRA and CDR2 YSYEKL. Spanning cysteine to phenylalanine, the CDR3 consists of 17 amino acids. The kept DNA is CDR3 alone, 51 bases in frame from the first base. V loses 0 bases of germline sequence and J loses 0 bases, and the interval between the two ends is 12 bases. Here the chain combines TRBV4-1 and TRBJ1-5, with no D gene named confidently. This TCR came from a woman in her thirties who had recovered from COVID-19. The material sequenced was PBMCs or T cells enriched from blood (not recorded which). For the CDR3, the sequence is CASSQDFKQYSNQPQHF. The DNA is TGCGCCAGCAGCCAAGATTTCAAACAGTATAGCAATCAGCCCCAGCATTTT.